The clone carrying this T cell receptor beta chain was recorded many times. The antigen remains undetermined. The data are from a study of T cells in Graves' hyperthyroidism and ophthalmopathy. Patients were aged 18 to 65, had disease duration under 2 months, and had newly diagnosed hyperthyroidism. Uncontrolled infection, other autoimmune disease, pregnancy or lactation excluded patients. PBMCs came from 10 ml fresh peripheral blood. General study points: A 13 V-J signature model discriminated ophthalmopathy versus stable hyperthyroidism.

Amplification of TCR beta CDR3 regions used RNA as the template. When the TCR CDR3 underwent first-round RT-PCR, the HTBI primer set was used. TCRdb used MiXCR to reprocess the multiplex PCR reads, holding one entry per CDR3 protein. Of around 97,000 distinct CDR3 sequences in the sample, about half were seen once. V lost 1 base and J lost 5, with 14 bases in between. This CDR3 is built from 15 residues. Germline CDR1 and CDR2: LGHNA and YNFKEQ. This TCR came from a man aged 35 to 55 with Graves' hyperthyroidism. The genes are TRBV4-2 and TRBJ1-2; D is unresolved. The sample taken for sequencing was blood. The CDR3 nucleotides are TGTGCCAGCAGCCAAGTTAATGAGGGTGGATATGGCTACACCTTC. This gives the protein CASSQVNEGGYGYTF.